The sequence of this T cell receptor (beta chain) was determined in a study of cytomegalovirus exposure and HLA in healthy donors. CDR3 length equals 15 residues. The V gene lost 6 bases and the J gene lost 0 bases, with 15 bases spanning the gap. Germline assignment: CDR1 SGDLS and CDR2 YYNGEE. General study results and limits: Cytomegalovirus status, reportedly, was diagnosed with high specificity and sensitivity by the classifier. Earlier results showed most TCR beta V segments being productive about 87% or about 30% of the time. A few CMV-associated chains were confirmed in vitro to be specific for CMV antigens. The study designated over 150 TCR beta chains cytomegalovirus-associated.

Comment on this clone: Its antigen is currently unknown.

The PCR contained 60 Vbeta and 13 Jbeta primers. Sequencing used immunoSEQ multiplex PCR; TCRdb keeps in-frame clones, though not all of them. The sample shows 150,000 to 200,000 clones, over 60% of them seen only once. The chain links TRBV9 to TRBJ1-1; a weak D match, TRBD1 (6 bases). The sequence was collected from a woman aged 40 to 50 in good health and CMV-seronegative. The sample comprised PBMCs. The CDR3: CASIMRDRLNTEAFF. The CDR3 nucleotides are TGTGCCAGCATCATGCGCGACAGGCTGAACACTGAAGCTTTCTTT.